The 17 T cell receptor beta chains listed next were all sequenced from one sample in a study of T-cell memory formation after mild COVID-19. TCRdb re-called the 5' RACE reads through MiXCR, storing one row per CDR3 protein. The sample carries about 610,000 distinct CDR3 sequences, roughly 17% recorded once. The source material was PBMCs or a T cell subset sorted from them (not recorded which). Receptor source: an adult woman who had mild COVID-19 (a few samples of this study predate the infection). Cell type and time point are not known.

The CDR3 nucleotides are TGCAGTGCCACTGACCTGGCAGGTTGGTCCTACAATGAGCAGTTCTTC. Amino acid sequence: CSATDLAGWSYNEQFF. The genes are TRBV20-1 and TRBJ2-1; D not certain. V lost 6 bases to trimming and J lost 1 base, with 19 bases between them. The CDR3 is 16 residues long. Germline lookup yields CDR1 DFQATT and CDR2 SNEGSKA (reference sequence).

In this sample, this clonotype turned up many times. The chain's CDR3 is CASSPRSSGRASYNEQFF. CDR3 nucleotide sequence: TGTGCCAGCTCACCTCGTTCCAGCGGGAGGGCCTCCTACAATGAGCAGTTCTTC. The gene calls are TRBV18 and TRBJ2-1; TRBD2 aligns across 10 bases. The germline gives CDR1 KGHSH, CDR2 LQKENI. This CDR3 contains 18 residues. The junction had 8 bases not matched to a gene; V was cut back by 3 bases and J by 0 bases.

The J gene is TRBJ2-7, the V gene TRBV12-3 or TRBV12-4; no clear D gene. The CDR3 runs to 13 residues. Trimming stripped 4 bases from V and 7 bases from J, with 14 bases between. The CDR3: CASSSPAPWEQYF. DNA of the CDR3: TGTGCCAGCAGTTCCCCCGCACCGTGGGAGCAGTACTTC.

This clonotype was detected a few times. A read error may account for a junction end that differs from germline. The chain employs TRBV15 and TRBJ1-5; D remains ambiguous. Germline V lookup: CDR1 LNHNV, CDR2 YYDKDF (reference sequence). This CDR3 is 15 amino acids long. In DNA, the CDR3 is TGTGCCACCAGCGGAGACGGTTCTAGCAATCAGCCCCAGCATTTT. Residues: CATSGDGSSNQPQHF.

The CDR3 nucleotides are TGTGCCACCAAAATGCAGTCCAGGGAATTTTTCTTT. Protein: CATKMQSREFFF. The rearrangement uses TRBV12-3 or TRBV12-4 and TRBJ1-1; D is possibly TRBD1 (5 bases). Trimming shortened V by 10 bases and J by 13 bases, and 22 bases separated the two germline ends. This CDR3 has 12 amino acids.

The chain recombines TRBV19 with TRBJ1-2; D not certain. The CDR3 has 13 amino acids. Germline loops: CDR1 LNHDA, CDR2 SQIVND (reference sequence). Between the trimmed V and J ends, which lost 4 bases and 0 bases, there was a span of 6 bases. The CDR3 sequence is CASSTRANYGYTF. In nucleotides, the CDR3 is TGTGCCAGTAGTACGCGGGCTAACTATGGCTACACCTTC.

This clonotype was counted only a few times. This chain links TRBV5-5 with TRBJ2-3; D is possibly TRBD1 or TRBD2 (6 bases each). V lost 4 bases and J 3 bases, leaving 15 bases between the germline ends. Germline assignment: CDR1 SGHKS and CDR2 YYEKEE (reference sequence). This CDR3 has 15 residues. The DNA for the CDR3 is TGTGCCAGCAGCGTAAGGGGGGATGGGACAGATACGCAGTATTTT. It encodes CASSVRGDGTDTQYF.

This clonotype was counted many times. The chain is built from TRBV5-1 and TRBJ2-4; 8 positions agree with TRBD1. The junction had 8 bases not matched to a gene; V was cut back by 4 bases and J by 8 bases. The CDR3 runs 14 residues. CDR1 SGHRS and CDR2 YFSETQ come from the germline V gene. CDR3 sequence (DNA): TGCGCCAGCAGCCCGACAGGGGAGAAGGACATTCAGTACTTC. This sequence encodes CASSPTGEKDIQYF.

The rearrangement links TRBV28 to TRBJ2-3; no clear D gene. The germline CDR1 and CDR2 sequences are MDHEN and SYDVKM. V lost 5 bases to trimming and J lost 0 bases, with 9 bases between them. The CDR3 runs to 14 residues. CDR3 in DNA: TGTGCCAGCAGTAAAAGCAGGAGCACAGATACGCAGTATTTT. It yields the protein CASSKSRSTDTQYF.

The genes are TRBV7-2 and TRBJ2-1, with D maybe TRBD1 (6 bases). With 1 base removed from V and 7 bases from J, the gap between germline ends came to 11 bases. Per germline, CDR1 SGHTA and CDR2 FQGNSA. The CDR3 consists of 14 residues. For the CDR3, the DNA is TGTGCCAGCAGCTTAGTTAGGGGGATTAATGAGCAGTTCTTC. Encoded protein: CASSLVRGINEQFF.

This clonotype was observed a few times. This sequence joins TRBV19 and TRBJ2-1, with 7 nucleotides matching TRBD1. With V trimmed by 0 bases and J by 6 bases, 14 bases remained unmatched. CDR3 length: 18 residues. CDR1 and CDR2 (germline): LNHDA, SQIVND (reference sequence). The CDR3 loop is CASSIDLWQGVVGNEQFF. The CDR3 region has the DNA TGTGCCAGTAGTATAGATCTTTGGCAGGGGGTAGTGGGCAATGAGCAGTTCTTC.

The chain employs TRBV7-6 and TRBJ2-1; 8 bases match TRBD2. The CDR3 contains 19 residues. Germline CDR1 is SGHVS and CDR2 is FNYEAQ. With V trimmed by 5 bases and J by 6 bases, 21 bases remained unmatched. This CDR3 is CASSLLVSGSSIGGNEQFF. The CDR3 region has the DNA TGTGCCAGCAGCCTACTTGTAAGCGGGAGTTCCATTGGGGGCAATGAGCAGTTCTTC.

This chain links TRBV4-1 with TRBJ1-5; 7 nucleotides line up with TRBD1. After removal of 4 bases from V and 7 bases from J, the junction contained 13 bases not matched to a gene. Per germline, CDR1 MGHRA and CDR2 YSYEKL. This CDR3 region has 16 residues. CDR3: CASSRSGTVLGQPQHF. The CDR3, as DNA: TGCGCCAGCAGCCGTAGCGGGACAGTTCTAGGACAGCCCCAGCATTTT.

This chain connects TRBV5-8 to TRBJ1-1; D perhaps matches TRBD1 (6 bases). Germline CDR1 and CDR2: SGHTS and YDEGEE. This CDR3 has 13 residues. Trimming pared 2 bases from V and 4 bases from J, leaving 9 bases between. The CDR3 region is CASSLRGITEAFF. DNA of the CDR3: TGTGCCAGCAGCTTAAGGGGGATCACTGAAGCTTTCTTT.

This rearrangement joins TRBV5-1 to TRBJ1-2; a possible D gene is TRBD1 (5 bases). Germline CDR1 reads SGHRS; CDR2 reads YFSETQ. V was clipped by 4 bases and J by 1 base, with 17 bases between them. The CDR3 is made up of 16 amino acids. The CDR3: CASSPISGGINYGYTF. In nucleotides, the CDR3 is TGCGCCAGCAGCCCCATCTCCGGGGGGATTAACTATGGCTACACCTTC.

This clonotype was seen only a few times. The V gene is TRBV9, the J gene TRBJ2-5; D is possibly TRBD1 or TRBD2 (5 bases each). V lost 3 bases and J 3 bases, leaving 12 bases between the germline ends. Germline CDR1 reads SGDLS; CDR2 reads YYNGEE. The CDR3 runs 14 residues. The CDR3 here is CASSAQDWEETQYF. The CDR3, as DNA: TGTGCCAGCAGCGCACAGGACTGGGAAGAGACCCAGTACTTC.

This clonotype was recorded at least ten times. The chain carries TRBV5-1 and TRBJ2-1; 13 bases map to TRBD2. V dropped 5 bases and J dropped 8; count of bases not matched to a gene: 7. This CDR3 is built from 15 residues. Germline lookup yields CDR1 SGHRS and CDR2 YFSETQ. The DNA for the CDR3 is TGCGCCAGCAGTTCACTAGCGGGGGGGCTGGATGAGCAGTTCTTC. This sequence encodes CASSSLAGGLDEQFF.